Presented here are 24 T cell receptor beta chains from one specimen sequenced in a study of blood T cell repertoires in COVID-19. Clones were read by immunoSEQ multiplex PCR, and TCRdb kept only the in-frame ones, dropping some. This sample has about 360,000 clones, with less than 90% found just once. Input material: peripheral blood. The receptors come from an older woman with COVID-19, enrolled during active disease.

The chain has TRBV5-4 and TRBJ1-1; no firm D call. Germline V gene lookup returns CDR1 SGHNT and CDR2 YYREEE (reference sequence). This CDR3 comprises 13 residues. V shed 4 bases and J shed 2 bases, with 9 bases lying between them. The CDR3 protein is CASSPTLNTEAFF. DNA of the CDR3: TGTGCCAGCAGCCCCACTCTAAACACTGAAGCTTTCTTT.

The chain links TRBV7-2 to TRBJ2-3; the D is unclear. With 1 base removed from V and 1 base from J, the gap between germline ends came to 9 bases. Germline lookup yields CDR1 SGHTA and CDR2 FQGNSA. The CDR3 consists of 15 residues. CDR3 residues: CASSLVMRRTDTQYF. CDR3 in DNA: TGTGCCAGCAGCTTAGTTATGCGGCGCACAGATACGCAGTATTTT.

The genes are TRBV12-5 and TRBJ1-6; D call uncertain. Trimming took off 0 bases at V and 0 bases at J, with 12 bases between the two ends. CDR1 and CDR2 (germline): LGHNT, FRNRAP. The CDR3 length is 18 residues. CDR3 nucleotide sequence: TGTGCTAGTGGTTTGGTACTGGGCGGGAGCTCCTATAATTCACCCCTCCACTTT. As protein: CASGLVLGGSSYNSPLHF.

The J gene is TRBJ2-7, the V gene TRBV3-1 (or the pseudogene TRBV3-2); D is perhaps TRBD1 (5 bases). The CDR3 loop spans 13 amino acids. Germline V gene lookup returns CDR1 LGHDT and CDR2 YNNKEL (reference sequence). Trimming took off 0 bases at V and 6 bases at J, with 9 bases between the two ends. CDR3: CASSQDVRGEQYF. In DNA, the CDR3 is TGTGCCAGCAGCCAAGATGTAAGGGGCGAGCAGTACTTC.

This clone was seen only once. The chain couples TRBV27 to TRBJ1-6; TRBD1 aligns across 10 bases. CDR3 length: 17 residues. Germline-derived CDR1 and CDR2 are MNHEY and SMNVEV (reference sequence). V was pared by 5 bases and J by 8 bases, with 12 bases of the junction left unmatched. The CDR3 coding sequence is TGTGCCAGCAGTCCAGGGACAGGGGACGCAAGTTATTCACCCCTCCACTTT. Its translation: CASSPGTGDASYSPLHF.

The V call is TRBV30, the J call TRBJ2-2; 7 positions match TRBD1. Germline V CDR1 and CDR2: GTSNPN, SVGIG (reference sequence). The CDR3 extends over 14 amino acids. Trimming took 2 bases from V and 6 from J; bases not matched to a gene: 6. CDR3 bases: TGTGCCTGGAGTCTGATTACAGGGGCCGGGGAGCTGTTTTTT. This sequence encodes CAWSLITGAGELFF.

The CDR3: CASSVRGRGGNEQFF. As DNA, the CDR3 is TGTGCCAGCAGTGTCCGGGGGAGGGGTGGTAATGAGCAGTTCTTC. This rearrangement joins TRBV27 to TRBJ2-1; the match to TRBD2 covers 7 bases. Per the germline V gene, CDR1 is MNHEY and CDR2 is SMNVEV (reference sequence). CDR3 length: 15 residues. V gave up 5 bases and J gave up 7 bases; unmatched junction bases: 11.

This chain connects TRBV4-3 to TRBJ2-1; the D gene is possibly TRBD1 (6 bases). The CDR3 runs 13 residues. The ends were cut back, 2 bases at V and 10 bases at J, with 12 bases in the middle. Germline lookup yields CDR1 LGHNA and CDR2 YSLEER. This CDR3 reads CASSQNTGREQFF. CDR3 nucleotides: TGCGCCAGCAGCCAAAATACAGGGCGGGAGCAGTTCTTC.

J is TRBJ1-2 and V is TRBV19; 10 nucleotides line up with TRBD1. V lost 11 bases, J lost 7 bases, and 7 bases stayed unmatched. The CDR3 runs to 12 residues. Germline V gene lookup returns CDR1 LNHDA and CDR2 SQIVND (reference sequence). CDR3 region: CAGRQGAFGYTF. CDR3 sequence (DNA): TGTGCCGGGAGACAGGGGGCGTTTGGCTACACCTTC.

This chain joins TRBV20-1 and TRBJ1-4; no clear D gene. The V end was cut by 3 bases, the J end by 6 bases, with 2 bases between. This CDR3 contains 10 residues. Looked up from germline, CDR1 is DFQATT and CDR2 is SNEGSKA (reference sequence). CDR3 DNA sequence: TGCAGTGCTAGCGATGAAAAACTGTTTTTT. This gives the protein CSASDEKLFF.

This sequence joins TRBV6-6 and TRBJ2-3, with 12 positions matching TRBD2. The CDR3 covers 17 residues. Germline V gene sequence: CDR1 MNHNY, CDR2 SVGAGI (reference sequence). With 5 bases clipped from V and 2 bases from J, the junction kept 8 bases outside the gene matches. The CDR3 sequence is CASSHLRLAGATDTQYF. CDR3 DNA sequence: TGTGCCAGCAGTCACCTCCGACTAGCGGGGGCCACAGATACGCAGTATTTT.

This sequence joins TRBV13 and TRBJ2-6; D is unresolved. This CDR3 is 15 amino acids long. The ends were cut back, 5 bases at V and 0 bases at J, with 8 bases in the middle. Germline loops: CDR1 PRHDT, CDR2 FYEKMQ (reference sequence). The CDR3 loop reads CASSRQRSGANVLTF. The CDR3 DNA follows: TGTGCCAGCAGCCGCCAGCGCTCTGGGGCCAACGTCCTGACTTTC.

V and J are TRBV27 and TRBJ1-2, with D uncertain. V was pared by 1 base and J by 5 bases, with 14 bases between. CDR1 is MNHEY and CDR2 is SMNVEV in the germline V gene (reference sequence). The CDR3 contains 15 residues. The CDR3 sequence is CASSLFGPGSYGYTF. The CDR3 nucleotides are TGTGCCAGCAGTTTATTCGGTCCAGGTTCATATGGCTACACCTTC.

The chain joins TRBV7-8 to TRBJ1-6; no clear D. The CDR3 is 17 residues long. Germline V gene sequence: CDR1 SGHVS, CDR2 FQNEAQ. With 1 base removed from V and 6 bases from J, the gap between germline ends came to 16 bases. In nucleotides, the CDR3 is TGTGCCAGCAGCTTAGGGCCCGTAAAGTTTGGTAATTCACCCCTCCACTTT. Translation: CASSLGPVKFGNSPLHF.

The V and J genes are TRBV5-4 and TRBJ1-2; 9 bases are shared with TRBD1. The CDR3 covers 18 residues. The trim removed 7 bases at V and 4 bases at J, leaving 20 bases unmatched. The germline CDR1 and CDR2 sequences are SGHNT and YYREEE (reference sequence). In DNA, the CDR3 is TGTGCCAGCCGACTAGCTCCGGGACAGGGTCGCTCTGGCTATGGCTACACCTTC. Translation: CASRLAPGQGRSGYGYTF.

The rearrangement joins TRBV2 to TRBJ2-7, with 7 positions matching TRBD1. With V trimmed by 7 bases and J by 1 base, 7 bases remained unmatched. The CDR3 runs 14 residues. Germline CDR1 SNHLY, CDR2 FYNNEI. The CDR3 region has the DNA TGTGCCAGCATGTGGGAGACAGGGTCCTACGAGCAGTACTTC. Translating it yields CASMWETGSYEQYF.

This clone has only a few counts. The chain joins TRBV20-1 to TRBJ1-5; 7 bases match TRBD1. CDR1 DFQATT and CDR2 SNEGSKA come from the germline V gene (reference sequence). This CDR3 is 14 amino acids long. With 3 bases clipped from V and 8 bases from J, the junction kept 10 bases outside the gene matches. The CDR3 coding sequence is TGCAGTGCTAGTAGGGGACAGTCTTATGAGCCCCAGCATTTT. It yields the protein CSASRGQSYEPQHF.

The J gene is TRBJ2-7, the V gene TRBV6-1; the match to TRBD1 covers 7 bases. With 2 bases clipped from V and 0 bases from J, the junction kept 4 bases outside the gene matches. Germline V gene data show CDR1 as MNHNS and CDR2 as SASEGT. The CDR3 runs 15 residues. DNA for the CDR3: TGTGCCAGCAGTGAACAGGCAGGGGGCTCCTACGAGCAGTACTTC. It is translated as CASSEQAGGSYEQYF.

V and J are TRBV4-1 and TRBJ1-6; D remains ambiguous. This CDR3 has 14 residues. Germline lookup yields CDR1 MGHRA and CDR2 YSYEKL. V gave up 3 bases and J gave up 7 bases, with 10 bases separating them. CDR3 in amino acids: CASSQGRSNSPLHF. CDR3 DNA sequence: TGCGCCAGCAGCCAGGGGAGGTCGAATTCACCCCTCCACTTT.

The rearrangement links TRBV9 to TRBJ2-5; the match to TRBD2 covers 7 bases. The J segment lost 5 bases and the V segment lost 1 base, leaving 5 bases of the junction unmatched. This CDR3 has 14 residues. The germline V gene has CDR1 SGDLS and CDR2 YYNGEE. For the CDR3, the DNA is TGTGCCAGCAGCGTACAAGCGGGGTACGAGACCCAGTACTTC. Encoded protein: CASSVQAGYETQYF. Based on the CDR3 plus reference TRBV9 and TRBJ2-5, the full variable domain is DSGVTQTPKHLITATGQRVTLRCSPRSGDLSVYWYQQSLDQGLQFLIQYYNGEERAKGNILERFSAQQFPDLHSELNLSSLELGDSALYFCASSVQAGYETQYFGPGTRLLVL.

The chain has TRBV28 and TRBJ1-1; 12 bases map to TRBD1. J lost 5 bases, V lost 6 bases, and 4 bases had no gene match. Germline CDR1 reads MDHEN; CDR2 reads SYDVKM. The CDR3 spans 14 residues. Here the CDR3 DNA reads TGTGCCAGCAGACCGGGACAGGGGGCAACTGAAGCTTTCTTT. Amino acid sequence: CASRPGQGATEAFF.

The V call is TRBV7-3, the J call TRBJ2-5, with a tentative D call TRBD2 (5 bases). Looked up from germline, CDR1 is SGHTA and CDR2 is FQGTGA. CDR3 length: 15 amino acids. V dropped 2 bases and J dropped 7 bases, with 17 bases sitting between them. In DNA, the CDR3 is TGTGCCAGCAGCTTAGACATAACGGGGAGCGGGACCCAGTACTTC. Amino acid sequence: CASSLDITGSGTQYF.

This clone was seen only a few times. This chain's CDR3 is CASSLGRAGELFF. The CDR3 nucleotides are TGTGCCAGCAGTTTAGGGAGAGCCGGGGAGCTGTTTTTT. The chain links TRBV12-3 or TRBV12-4 to TRBJ2-2; D gene uncertain. There are 13 residues in the CDR3. Trimming took off 1 base at V and 6 bases at J, with 6 bases between the two ends.

The chain combines TRBV5-1 with TRBJ1-1, with TRBD1 as a possible D gene (6 bases). Germline V gene data show CDR1 as SGHRS and CDR2 as YFSETQ. This CDR3 has 15 amino acids. Trimming left V 4 bases short and J 5 bases short, with 18 bases between. CDR3 sequence reads: CASSPGGQGGTEAFF. CDR3 coding DNA: TGCGCCAGCAGCCCCGGGGGGCAGGGAGGAACTGAAGCTTTCTTT.